Listed below are T cell receptor beta chains from one sample, sequenced in a study of blood T cell repertoires in COVID-19. Profiled with immunoSEQ multiplex PCR; TCRdb holds only in-frame clones, not every one. The table includes some 270,000 clones, 75% to 95% detected once. The sample comprised PBMCs or T cells enriched from blood (not recorded which). The receptors were gathered from a man aged 40-49 years who had been exposed to COVID-19. Each CDR3 is given with its conserved first and last residue. The order of the fields is J gene, V gene, D gene, CDR3 protein, CDR3 DNA. The D gene is left open where the match is weak.

J: TRBJ2-1
V: TRBV19
D: -
CDR3: CASTFRTDSYNEQFF
DNA: TGTGCCAGTACCTTTCGGACAGATTCTTACAATGAGCAGTTCTTC

J: TRBJ2-4
V: TRBV5-4
D: -
CDR3: CASSYNGGTSKNIQYF
DNA: TGTGCCAGCAGCTACAATGGGGGGACTTCCAAAAACATTCAGTACTTC

J: TRBJ1-2
V: TRBV7-9
D: TRBD1
CDR3: CASSLTNSLGQGDGYTF
DNA: TGTGCCAGCAGCTTAACAAACAGCTTGGGACAGGGTGACGGCTACACCTTC

J: TRBJ1-1
V: TRBV28
D: -
CDR3: CASIGGGPTEAFF
DNA: TGTGCCAGCATTGGGGGGGGACCCACTGAAGCTTTCTTT

J: TRBJ1-1
V: TRBV28
D: -
CDR3: CASSITGSRTEAFF
DNA: TGTGCCAGCAGCATTACAGGGTCAAGGACTGAAGCTTTCTTT

J: TRBJ1-2
V: TRBV9
D: TRBD1
CDR3: CASSVAQGATGYTF
DNA: TGTGCCAGCAGCGTAGCTCAGGGGGCTACTGGCTACACCTTC

J: TRBJ2-5
V: TRBV5-1
D: -
CDR3: CASSYRNGRQETQYF
DNA: TGCGCCAGCAGCTACCGTAATGGCCGACAAGAGACCCAGTACTTC

J: TRBJ1-4
V: TRBV9
D: -
CDR3: CASSVSASRNEKLFF
DNA: TGTGCCAGCAGCGTAAGTGCCTCCCGGAATGAAAAACTGTTTTTT

J: TRBJ1-1
V: TRBV29-1
D: -
CDR3: CSVENGLVMNTEAFF
DNA: TGCAGCGTTGAAAACGGACTTGTCATGAACACTGAAGCTTTCTTT

J: TRBJ1-2
V: TRBV12-3/TRBV12-4
D: -
CDR3: CAAHRVGGYGYTF
DNA: TGTGCCGCACACAGGGTCGGTGGCTATGGCTACACCTTC

J: TRBJ2-1
V: TRBV5-1
D: TRBD2
CDR3: CASSPAGGSGRSYNEQFF
DNA: TGCGCCAGCAGCCCTGCGGGTGGTAGCGGGAGGTCCTACAATGAGCAGTTCTTC

J: TRBJ2-2
V: TRBV6-4
D: TRBD2
CDR3: CASSEKGLAGFTGELFF
DNA: TGTGCCAGCAGTGAGAAGGGACTAGCGGGGTTCACCGGGGAGCTGTTTTTT

J: TRBJ1-1
V: TRBV28
D: TRBD1
CDR3: CASSSSTGGQSEAFF
DNA: TGTGCCAGCAGTTCGTCGACAGGGGGCCAATCTGAAGCTTTCTTT

J: TRBJ2-2
V: TRBV15
D: -
CDR3: CATSRDLKGGTGELFF
DNA: TGTGCCACCAGCAGAGATCTTAAAGGGGGCACCGGGGAGCTGTTTTTT

J: TRBJ1-1
V: TRBV6-5
D: -
CDR3: CASSFQTNTEAFF
DNA: TGTGCCAGCAGTTTTCAGACTAACACTGAAGCTTTCTTT

J: TRBJ1-5
V: TRBV28
D: TRBD1
CDR3: CASSSPGQGHQPQHF
DNA: TGTGCCAGCAGTTCCCCCGGACAGGGACATCAGCCCCAGCATTTT

J: TRBJ1-1
V: TRBV7-3
D: TRBD1
CDR3: CASSLGTGGRTEAFF
DNA: TGTGCCAGCAGCTTAGGGACAGGGGGAAGGACTGAAGCTTTCTTT